This TCR beta chain was sequenced in a study of T-cell memory formation after mild COVID-19. Study as a whole: The two donors had largely donor-specific TCR clusters. The study's findings and limits: CD4+ bias marked clones expanding day 15 to 37, unlike balanced contracting clones. Mostly located in CM and EM were contracting CD4+ clones, with contracting CD8+ clones located in EMRA.

Comments on this clonotype: The antigen is not known.

The CDR3 is 16 amino acids. The germline V gene encodes CDR1 LGHNA and CDR2 YNFKEQ. Trimming cost V 0 bases and J 0 bases, with 11 bases left between them. 5'RACE, which relied on constant-segment primers, yielded TCR alpha and TCR beta cDNA libraries carrying sample barcodes and UMIs. In TCRdb, the 5' RACE reads were re-called with MiXCR into one record per CDR3 protein. The data show hundreds of thousands of distinct CDR3 sequences, with around 18% seen just once and roughly 8.4% held by the top ten. This TCR derives from an adult woman who had mild COVID-19 (a few samples of this study predate the infection). Cell type and time point are not known. Sample: PBMCs or a T cell subset sorted from them (not recorded which). This chain uses TRBV4-2 with TRBJ2-5; D call uncertain. This CDR3 is CASSQEVLRNQETQYF. In DNA, the CDR3 is TGTGCCAGCAGCCAAGAGGTTCTCCGTAACCAAGAGACCCAGTACTTC.